This TCR beta chain came from a study of blood T cell repertoires in COVID-19. Study overall: Whether acute or convalescent, the COVID-19 samples came from the United States, Italy and Spain. PBMCs, B-cell-depleted T cells, or T cells provided the cDNA or gDNA that made up the material.

The CDR3 totals 14 residues. The V gene's germline CDR1 is SGHNT and CDR2 YENEEA. The ends were cut back, 3 bases at V and 5 bases at J, with 11 bases in the middle. Produced via immunoSEQ multiplex PCR; TCRdb's table is partial and in-frame only. The sample yields around 230,000 clones, approximately 83% seen once. Enrollees, about 18 to 89 years old, lived in about two dozen US areas. Donors were grouped by their self-reported clinical history. The V gene is TRBV11-3, the J gene TRBJ2-1, with a weak D call TRBD2 (5 bases). This clonotype originated in a woman between 40 and 55 years old with acute COVID-19. Sequencing was performed on PBMCs or T cells enriched from blood (not recorded which). Written as DNA, the CDR3 is TGTGCCAGCAGCTTGGGTTCGAGGGACAATGAGCAGTTCTTC. It yields the protein CASSLGSRDNEQFF.